The 32 T cell receptor beta chains listed next were all sequenced from one sample in a study of identical twins. TCRdb recomputed calls from the 5' RACE reads with MiXCR, one row per CDR3 protein. The sample carries about 890,000 distinct CDR3 sequences, over 9% recorded once. The same sample was also studied in work on yellow fever vaccine responses in identical twins.

Sequences were obtained from PBMCs. The receptors originated from a woman aged 18 to 35 in good health.

V gene TRBV12-3 or TRBV12-4 combines with J gene TRBJ2-2, with D hard to call. Trimming cost V 5 bases and J 4 bases, with 8 bases left between them. This CDR3 comprises 13 residues. The CDR3 here is CASSNIGTGELFF. CDR3 coding DNA: TGTGCCAGCAGTAACATTGGCACCGGGGAGCTGTTTTTT.

The table lists this clonotype with a few counts. The CDR3 here is CSVGTGSASYNEQFF. CDR3 nucleotide sequence: TGCAGCGTGGGGACAGGGAGTGCCTCCTACAATGAGCAGTTCTTC. This rearrangement joins TRBV29-1 to TRBJ2-1, with TRBD1 matching 9 bases. The V segment lost 6 bases and the J segment 0 bases; nucleotides outside the gene matches: 6. The CDR3 spans 15 residues. CDR1 and CDR2 from the germline V gene are SQVTM and ANQGSEA.

The chain employs TRBV7-8 and TRBJ2-3, with TRBD2 identical over 9 bases. The CDR3 contains 15 residues. The germline gives CDR1 SGHVS, CDR2 FQNEAQ. The junction had 4 bases not matched to a gene; V was cut back by 4 bases and J by 2 bases. CDR3 loop: CASSYSGGFTDTQYF. Here the CDR3 DNA reads TGTGCCAGCAGCTATAGCGGGGGCTTCACAGATACGCAGTATTTT.

The rearrangement joins TRBV5-1 to TRBJ2-1; TRBD2 aligns across 11 bases. The trim removed 2 bases at V and 8 bases at J, leaving 15 bases unmatched. Looked up from germline, CDR1 is SGHRS and CDR2 is YFSETQ. The CDR3 has 18 amino acids. This chain's CDR3 is CASSFGSGRALSGHEQFF. The CDR3 nucleotides are TGCGCCAGCAGCTTCGGTAGCGGGAGGGCCTTATCGGGTCATGAGCAGTTCTTC.

This clonotype was counted ten times or more. The rearrangement links TRBV20-1 to TRBJ2-3; unclear D gene. Per germline, CDR1 DFQATT and CDR2 SNEGSKA (reference sequence). This CDR3 is 12 amino acids long. The CDR3 sequence: CSASPSTDTQYF. The DNA of the CDR3 is TGCAGCGCCTCCCCAAGCACAGATACGCAGTATTTT.

The chain recombines TRBV19 with TRBJ2-1, with 11 bases aligning to TRBD2. The CDR3 length is 15 residues. Germline V CDR1 and CDR2: LNHDA, SQIVND (reference sequence). J lost 9 bases, V lost 7 bases, and 11 bases had no gene match. The CDR3 nucleotides are TGTGCCAGTACCCAGACTAGCGGGAAAATGGGTGAGCAGTTCTTC. Translating gives CASTQTSGKMGEQFF. Full variable domain (missing parts from reference TRBV19 and TRBJ2-1): DGGITQSPKYLFRKEGQNVTLSCEQNLNHDAMYWYRQDPGQGLRLIYYSQIVNDFQKGDIAEGYSVSREKKESFPLTVTSAQKNPTAFYLCASTQTSGKMGEQFFGPGTRLTVL.

The chain is built from TRBV3-1 and TRBJ1-3; D perhaps matches TRBD1 (6 bases). Trimming cost V 4 bases and J 4 bases, with 14 bases left between them. This CDR3 has 15 residues. Germline CDR1 is LGHDT and CDR2 is YNNKEL (reference sequence). CDR3 coding DNA: TGTGCCAGCAGCCCCCGGGACAAGTACGGAAACACCATATATTTT. Translation: CASSPRDKYGNTIYF. The full variable domain, completed using reference TRBV3-1 and TRBJ1-3, is DTAVSQTPKYLVTQMGNDKSIKCEQNLGHDTMYWYKQDSKKFLKIMFSYNNKELIINETVPNRFSPKSPDKAHLNLHINSLELGDSAVYFCASSPRDKYGNTIYFGEGSWLTVV.

This clonotype came up many times. V is TRBV12-3 or TRBV12-4 and J is TRBJ2-1; 10 nucleotides align to TRBD1. CDR3 size: 16 residues. Trimming cost V 4 bases and J 4 bases; bases outside gene matches: 7. For the CDR3, the DNA is TGTGCCAGCAGTTCCGGGACAGGGGTCGGGTACAATGAGCAGTTCTTC. This codes for CASSSGTGVGYNEQFF.

This chain uses TRBV18 with TRBJ1-1, with D maybe TRBD1 (6 bases). The germline gives CDR1 KGHSH, CDR2 LQKENI. With 2 bases removed from V and 4 bases from J, the gap between germline ends came to 20 bases. CDR3 length: 17 amino acids. The CDR3 here is CASSPVISGKGGTEAFF. CDR3 in DNA: TGTGCCAGCTCACCAGTGATTTCAGGGAAGGGGGGCACTGAAGCTTTCTTT.

In this sample, this clonotype turned up many times. This chain uses TRBV5-1 with TRBJ2-7; 7 bases fit TRBD1. In germline, CDR1 is SGHRS, CDR2 YFSETQ. The V gene end was trimmed by 0 bases and the J gene end by 4 bases; junction bases not matched to a gene: 7. The CDR3 contains 15 residues. The CDR3 spells CASSLAGTAMYEQYF. CDR3 bases: TGCGCCAGCAGCTTGGCTGGGACAGCGATGTACGAGCAGTACTTC.

Only a few counts were recorded for this clonotype. The chain carries TRBV9 and TRBJ2-1; D might be TRBD1 (6 bases). CDR1 SGDLS and CDR2 YYNGEE come from the germline V gene. V lost 3 bases, J lost 0 bases, and 10 bases lay in between. The CDR3 has 15 residues. CDR3: CASSAGDLSYNEQFF. CDR3 nucleotides: TGTGCCAGCAGCGCAGGGGACCTCTCCTACAATGAGCAGTTCTTC.

This clonotype was picked up a small number of times. This chain joins TRBV4-1 and TRBJ2-7; D is unresolved. Looked up from germline, CDR1 is MGHRA and CDR2 is YSYEKL. The germline V and J ends were trimmed by 1 base and 3 bases, with 10 bases remaining between them. The CDR3 loop spans 14 amino acids. The CDR3 region has the DNA TGCGCCAGCAGCCAAGGGTATGGCAGCTACGAGCAGTACGTC. Protein product: CASSQGYGSYEQYV.

The table lists this clonotype with a few counts. J is TRBJ2-5 and V is TRBV6-5; D is perhaps TRBD1 (5 bases). CDR3 length equals 15 residues. V lost 5 bases and J lost 3, with 16 bases in between. CDR1 and CDR2 (germline): MNHEY, SVGAGI. The chain's CDR3 is CASSTSTVGKETQYF. CDR3 DNA sequence: TGTGCCAGCAGTACCTCGACAGTCGGAAAAGAGACCCAGTACTTC.

The chain uses TRBV12-3 or TRBV12-4 and TRBJ2-6; D is ambiguous. Deletions cut 6 bases from V and 4 bases from J, with 10 bases between. The CDR3 extends over 14 amino acids. CDR3 sequence (DNA): TGTGCCAGCAGGGCCATCTCGGGGGCCAACGTCCTGACTTTC. Translation: CASRAISGANVLTF.

The V call is TRBV7-8, the J call TRBJ1-1; tentatively, D is TRBD1 (6 bases). V was clipped by 0 bases and J by 6 bases, with 8 bases between them. This CDR3 has 13 amino acids. CDR1 is SGHVS, CDR2 FQNEAQ, per germline. Here the CDR3 DNA reads TGTGCCAGCAGCTTAGCTGGGGGGCCTGAAGCTTTCTTT. Translating it yields CASSLAGGPEAFF.

This clonotype came up many times. This chain joins TRBV3-1 and TRBJ2-7; D gene unclear. V lost 0 bases and J lost 7, with 4 bases in between. There are 11 residues in the CDR3. Looked up from germline, CDR1 is LGHDT and CDR2 is YNNKEL (reference sequence). The CDR3 sequence is CASSQDCEQYV. CDR3 coding DNA: TGTGCCAGCAGCCAAGATTGTGAGCAGTACGTC.

This clonotype has a count of ten or more. The V gene is TRBV5-1, the J gene TRBJ2-1; D remains ambiguous. This CDR3 spans 15 amino acids. Germline values: CDR1 SGHRS, CDR2 YFSETQ. Trimming cost V 3 bases and J 1 base, with 11 bases left between them. DNA of the CDR3: TGCGCCAGCAGCTCAGTGCAGGCTTCCTACAATGAGCAGTTCTTC. As protein: CASSSVQASYNEQFF.

A few counts support this clonotype. CDR3 sequence (DNA): TGCAGTGCTAGTCATGGTAGCACAGATACGCAGTATTTT. Amino acids: CSASHGSTDTQYF. The V gene is TRBV20-1, the J gene TRBJ2-3; D unresolved. The germline V and J ends were trimmed by 3 bases and 0 bases, with 7 bases remaining between them. The CDR3 has 13 residues. Germline V gene lookup returns CDR1 DFQATT and CDR2 SNEGSKA (reference sequence).

The sample holds a few counts of this clonotype. CDR3 in amino acids: CASSFRETNSPLHF. The DNA of the CDR3 is TGTGCCAGCAGTTTTAGGGAGACGAATTCACCCCTCCACTTT. The chain employs TRBV12-3 or TRBV12-4 and TRBJ1-6; D gene ambiguous. This CDR3 is 14 amino acids long. The V end lost 3 bases, the J end lost 7 bases, and 10 bases lay between the germline ends.

The chain has TRBV2 and TRBJ2-1, with D maybe TRBD2 (6 bases). V shed 8 bases and J shed 7 bases, with 30 bases lying between them. The CDR3 consists of 18 residues. Germline-derived CDR1 and CDR2 are SNHLY and FYNNEI. CDR3 amino acids: CASCFGSGGGAGGNEQFF. CDR3 nucleotides: TGTGCCAGCTGTTTTGGCTCCGGCGGAGGGGCTGGGGGAAATGAGCAGTTCTTC.

This chain connects TRBV7-8 to TRBJ2-7; 7 positions agree with TRBD1. The CDR3 runs 15 residues. The V gene's germline CDR1 is SGHVS and CDR2 FQNEAQ. V was clipped by 4 bases and J by 1 base; unmatched bases: 7. The CDR3 loop is CASSSRGGQSYEQYV. In nucleotides, the CDR3 is TGTGCCAGCAGCTCGAGAGGGGGACAGTCCTACGAGCAGTACGTC.

This clonotype has a handful of counts. The CDR3 here is CASRPLAGGPNEQFF. Here the CDR3 DNA reads TGTGCCAGCAGACCCCTAGCGGGAGGGCCCAATGAGCAGTTCTTC. The J gene is TRBJ2-1, the V gene TRBV12-3 or TRBV12-4, with 12 bases that match TRBD2. The CDR3 contains 15 residues. Germline trimming cut 6 bases from V and 6 bases from J; bases unmatched to any gene: 6.

The chain recombines TRBV29-1 with TRBJ2-2, with D perhaps TRBD2 (5 bases). The CDR3 runs to 14 residues. Per the germline V gene, CDR1 is SQVTM and CDR2 is ANQGSEA. The germline V and J ends were trimmed by 6 bases and 1 base, with 12 bases remaining between them. The DNA for the CDR3 is TGCAGCGTAACCGGGGAACTGAACACCGGGGAGCTGTTTTTT. This translates into CSVTGELNTGELFF.

The chain combines TRBV15 with TRBJ2-3; TRBD1 matches 9 bases. CDR1 is LNHNV, CDR2 YYDKDF, per germline (reference sequence). V shed 1 base, J shed 3 bases, and the junction held 8 bases outside the gene matches. This CDR3 spans 17 amino acids. The DNA of the CDR3 is TGTGCCACCAGCAGAGGCGGGGACAGGGCAGAAACAGATACGCAGTATTTT. Protein product: CATSRGGDRAETDTQYF.

The chain carries TRBV3-1 and TRBJ1-1; possible D gene TRBD1, 5 bases. Germline V gene data show CDR1 as LGHDT and CDR2 as YNNKEL (reference sequence). V lost 5 bases and J lost 2, with 12 bases in between. The CDR3 consists of 14 residues. DNA of the CDR3: TGTGCCAGCAGCTCCAGACAGCGAAACACTGAAGCTTTCTTT. This gives the protein CASSSRQRNTEAFF.

This clonotype came up many times. The V call is TRBV12-5, the J call TRBJ2-1, with D unresolved. CDR1 is LGHNT and CDR2 is FRNRAP in the germline V gene. CDR3 length: 14 amino acids. V dropped 0 bases and J dropped 4 bases, with 7 bases sitting between them. The chain's CDR3 is CASGLVGGYNEQFF. The DNA of the CDR3 is TGTGCTAGTGGTTTGGTCGGTGGGTACAATGAGCAGTTCTTC.

The rearrangement uses TRBV12-3 or TRBV12-4 and TRBJ2-7; possibly TRBD1 for D (6 bases). Trimming stripped 7 bases from V and 5 bases from J, with 15 bases between. The CDR3 is 13 amino acids. The CDR3 DNA sequence: TGTGCCAGCATCCCGGACAGTTGCCACGAGCAGTACGTC. It encodes CASIPDSCHEQYV.

The V call is TRBV6-2 or TRBV6-3, the J call TRBJ1-6; 7 nucleotides match TRBD1. CDR3 size: 16 residues. J lost 7 bases, V lost 4 bases, and 10 bases had no gene match. CDR1 MNHEY and CDR2 SVGEGT come from the germline V gene. CDR3 loop: CASSWGDRARNSPLHF. The CDR3 DNA reads TGTGCCAGCAGTTGGGGCGACAGGGCCAGAAATTCACCCCTCCACTTT.

J is TRBJ2-3 and V is TRBV6-5; no clear D. V was trimmed by 4 bases and J by 6 bases, leaving 20 bases between them. CDR1 is MNHEY and CDR2 is SVGAGI in the germline V gene. The CDR3 has 16 amino acids. The CDR3 spells CASSSQSPRVMDTQYF. The DNA for the CDR3 is TGTGCCAGCAGTTCGCAAAGCCCCCGTGTAATGGATACGCAGTATTTT.

The V call is TRBV27, the J call TRBJ2-1, with D possibly TRBD2 on 6 matching bases. The CDR3 sequence is 17 residues long. Per germline, CDR1 MNHEY and CDR2 SMNVEV (reference sequence). V was cut by 8 bases and J by 9 bases, with 29 bases left in between. The CDR3 DNA sequence: TGTGCCAGCTCAAGGATGGGTGGGACTTATGGCGGCGGTGAGCAGTTCTTC. It specifies CASSRMGGTYGGGEQFF.

CDR3 coding DNA: TGTGCCAGCAGCCAGGGGAGGGTTAGCGGAAGCACAGATACGCAGTATTTT. Amino acids: CASSQGRVSGSTDTQYF. The V call is TRBV7-8, the J call TRBJ2-3; D is perhaps TRBD2 (7 bases). Germline V gene sequence: CDR1 SGHVS, CDR2 FQNEAQ. The length of the CDR3 is 17 residues. V gave up 5 bases and J gave up 0 bases, with 18 bases separating them.

The chain combines TRBV2 with TRBJ2-3; D may be TRBD2 (5 bases). This CDR3 region has 16 residues. V dropped 1 base and J dropped 0 bases, with 11 bases sitting between them. Looked up from germline, CDR1 is SNHLY and CDR2 is FYNNEI. The CDR3: CASSEVVARSTDTQYF. CDR3 DNA: TGTGCCAGCAGTGAAGTGGTAGCGAGAAGCACAGATACGCAGTATTTT.